This TCR beta chain was recorded in a study of naive and memory T cell subsets. General study findings and limits: A few larger clonotypes appeared in naive repertoires, especially CD8, possibly memory cells re-expressing CD45RA.

This clonotype came up many times. Its target is not known. An equimolar mix of two oligonucleotides served as the beta constant-region primer for TRBC1 and TRBC2. Ligated cDNA was amplified by four rounds of PCR with nested alpha and beta constant-region primers and SP2. One entry per CDR3 protein, called by TCRdb with MiXCR from the UMI-ligation and nested PCR reads. The sample has about 90,000 distinct CDR3 sequences, about 11% seen once. This TCR was sampled from a human donor in good health. Source material: naive CD4+ T cells from blood.

The chain's CDR3 is CASRPGRKPLNTGELFF. CDR3 nucleotide sequence: TGTGCCAGCAGACCGGGACGGAAACCACTGAACACCGGGGAGCTGTTTTTT. This chain uses TRBV12-3 or TRBV12-4 with TRBJ2-2; D tentatively fits TRBD1 or TRBD2 (5 bases each). V was shortened by 6 bases and J by 1 base, with 18 bases between the two germline ends. The CDR3 totals 17 residues.